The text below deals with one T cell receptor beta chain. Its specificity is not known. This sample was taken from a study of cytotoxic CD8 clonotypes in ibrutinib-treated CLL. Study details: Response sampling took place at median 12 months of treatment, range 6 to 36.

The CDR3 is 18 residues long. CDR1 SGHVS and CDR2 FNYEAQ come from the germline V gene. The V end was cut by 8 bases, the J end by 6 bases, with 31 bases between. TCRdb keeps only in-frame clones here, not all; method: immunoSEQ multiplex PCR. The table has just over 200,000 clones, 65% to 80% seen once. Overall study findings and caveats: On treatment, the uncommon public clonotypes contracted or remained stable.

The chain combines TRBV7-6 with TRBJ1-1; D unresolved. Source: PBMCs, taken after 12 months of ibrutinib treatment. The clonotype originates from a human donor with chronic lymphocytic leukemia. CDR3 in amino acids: CASRLRERESLHVAEAFF. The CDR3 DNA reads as TGTGCCAGCCGATTACGGGAAAGGGAGTCCCTACATGTCGCTGAAGCTTTCTTT.